This T cell receptor beta chain was identified in a study of cytomegalovirus exposure and HLA in healthy donors (dated by TCRdb to the late 2010s). A note on the overall study: An earlier analysis of roughly 610 of the donors reported 276 Gb of sequence data and some 110 million unique TCR beta sequences obtained from about 180 million T cells. Roughly 5 DR-DQ haplotypes were handled as single units for association and clustering, since linkage in the cohort was strong. All discovery cohort repertoires had been generated using a single sequencing platform. Across 300 to 500 genotyped donors of the cohort, an average of roughly 250,000 unique TCR beta nucleotide sequences per donor were sequenced, and about a sixth of those sequences were non-productive. The number of donors typed differed by locus, with roughly 620-640 for A, B, C, DRB1 and DQB1, around 500 for DQA1, some 570 for DPA1, and some 440 for DPB1. To predict cytomegalovirus infection status, the study brought together high-throughput TCR immunosequencing, statistical association of individual TCRs with disease status, and machine learning. To decide whether each TCR beta V gene segment behaved as functional or pseudogenic, an earlier analysis of approximately 590 of the donors relied on high-throughput TCR beta sequencing. HLA typing covered class I and class II loci at four-digit resolution. To study patterns of TCR occurrence, a later analysis re-analyzed previously published TCR beta repertoires from more than 550 donors and added high-resolution HLA genotyping. Roughly 300 gigabases of sequencing data and around 85 million unique TCR sequences made up an early release that covered over 550 HLA-typed donors. The study used immunosequencing to profile the T cell repertoires of hundreds of subjects and linked those repertoires to cytomegalovirus serostatus. Besides the first cohort of approximately 710 subjects, a separate validation cohort made up of roughly 120 different subjects was used. Of the roughly 390 genotyped donors, approximately 80% fell in the genetic ancestry cluster associated with self-reported Caucasian donors. The later analysis used no new phenotypic data to find candidate immune exposures, relying instead on TCR beta sequences and their occurrence across donors. In a later genetic analysis, genome-wide SNP genotypes for about three fifths of the 666 donors were used, and that subset was treated as a discovery cohort. Donor age, sex, ethnicity and CMV serostatus were compiled alongside the repertoire data. The study was designed to test whether signatures of past pathogen exposure could be identified by cataloging public T cell receptors. What the work shows at the level of the full study, not this receptor alone: In a later analysis, several top co-occurrence clusters were reported to appear linked to parvovirus B19, influenza, CMV and Epstein-Barr virus. An earlier analysis of some 590 of the donors showed that most TCR beta V segments appeared in productive rearrangements either about 90% or about 30% of the time, which broadly matched IMGT annotations. In both the original and validation cohorts, the classifier was reported to diagnose cytomegalovirus status with high specificity and sensitivity. Approximately 16 rarely observed V segments, including chromosome 9 orphons, were excluded from the earlier analysis of about 500 of the donors because counts were too low. The study listed approximately 150 TCR beta chains as associated with cytomegalovirus. For the cohort, immune exposure information was limited to CMV serostatus. According to a later genetic analysis, donors in an Asian-associated ancestry cluster had fewer N-insertions in productive TCRs than the approximately 630-donor mean. According to a later analysis, TCR association rates differed among HLA loci, with DRB1 alleles showing the most associated TCRs and HLA-C alleles showing the fewest. A further reported finding was that TCR beta sequences accurately predicted the HLA-A and HLA-B alleles for most subjects in the first cohort. At a false discovery rate of 0.05, a later analysis linked around 17,000 TCR beta sequences to specific HLA alleles. A later analysis found that most CMV-associated TCR beta chains appeared HLA-restricted, with HLA associations seemingly driven largely by CMV exposure. Strong co-occurrence of HLA alleles, especially DR and DQ, made assigning TCR associations to individual alleles difficult. The sequencing pipeline was judged likely to have produced a cluster of highly shared sequence variants as a technical artifact. This cohort had only TCR beta chains sequenced, and the lack of alpha or paired-chain data limited which features could be detected. Most TCR sequences were seen in very few donors, while some public TCRs were found in many individuals. Linkage disequilibrium might explain the correlated functional status among segregating V segments, but an unknown experimental factor could not be excluded. Presence/absence analyses assumed roughly uniform sequencing depth across donors, an assumption that may not hold. According to the authors, the approach could potentially be generalized to other disease states and immunological phenotypes. In a later analysis, HLA-associated TCR beta chains were found to be more clonally expanded and to have lower generation probabilities than equally common non-associated chains. V-gene and J-gene trimming of TCR beta chains was associated with a missense DCLRE1C variant in a later genetic analysis, and the association was replicated in an independent cohort. In vitro tests confirmed that a few of the cytomegalovirus-associated TCR beta chains recognize cytomegalovirus antigens. Because HLA typing was missing for some donors at each locus, association tests included only the typed subset. Because the 87-base-pair reads could not distinguish some IMGT-functional V segments, including TRBV6-2 and TRBV6-3, those segments were excluded.

Libraries were constructed by the immunoSEQ multiplex PCR assay. The multiplex PCR relied on a mix of 60 forward primers for TCR Vbeta segments and 13 reverse primers for TCR Jbeta segments. Amplification of the CDR3 region of rearranged TCR beta genes was performed with a multiplex PCR assay on genomic DNA. The Illumina HiSeq System was used to sequence the amplified TCR beta libraries as 87-base-pair reads. The authors' analysis ran thus. A later analysis counted some 74 million unique TCR beta chains across the 650 to 700 repertoires, and some 11 million of these chains were shared by at least two donors. Raw reads were error-corrected and collapsed into unique sequences with a nearest-neighbor algorithm that merged closely related sequences to remove PCR and sequencing errors. Alignment of CDR3 sequences to IMGT reference sequences was used to assign V, D and J gene segments. For a sequence to be retained, a match of at least six nucleotides was required to both a V gene segment and a J gene segment. Rearrangements were called productive when the CDR3 lacked stop codons and stayed in frame with V and J; all others were non-productive. CDR3 was defined by IMGT convention, running from the second conserved V-encoded cysteine to the conserved J-encoded phenylalanine. The earlier analysis of 500 to 600 of the donors excluded sequences that lacked an unambiguous match to a single V gene segment. An earlier analysis of several hundred of the donors called V segments functional above 56.7% productive rearrangements and segregating when the between-donor standard deviation exceeded 5%. A statistical classification framework was built for diagnosing cytomegalovirus status from the catalog of TCR beta chain sequences. A later analysis assigned V and J genes by comparing TCR nucleotide sequences with IMGT/GENE-DB human TR gene sequences. The TCRdist pipeline was used in a later analysis to assign CDR3 sequences and most-parsimonious VDJ recombination scenarios. In a later analysis, each TCR beta chain was defined by its CDR3 amino acid sequence together with its V-gene family, and reads without a unique V-gene family were excluded. In a later analysis, 450 to 600 highly shared, low-generation-probability nucleotide sequences were removed to address suspected cross-contamination and a sequencing artifact. In a later analysis, a clonal expansion index for each public chain was calculated from normalized within-repertoire ranks of inferred template counts. In a later analysis, generation probabilities were computed with a VDJ recombination model fitted to out-of-frame rearrangements, and the resulting probabilities were checked against IGoR. In a later analysis, TCR-TCR, TCR-HLA and TCR-CMV co-occurrence was scored with hypergeometric tests, and a repertoire-size bias correction was applied to TCR pairs. False discovery rates were estimated in a later analysis by permuting HLA or CMV assignments 20 times. In a later analysis, co-occurring TCRs were grouped using DBSCAN, with TCRdist sequence similarity added in when clustering inside HLA-allele-positive subsets. Co-occurrence clustering excluded repertoires with fewer than 30,000 or more than 120,000 public chains, plus five with anomalous nucleotide sharing. Held by TCRdb, this immuneACCESS table contains in-frame sequences only and omits some clones. Under half of the omission traces to an unresolved V gene where checked; the cause of the rest is unknown. D and trimming were read from the DNA, whereas the V and J calls and clone size are those reported in that table. The table for this sample lists around 100,000 clones; about 68% of them were counted only once. Approximately 3.9% of the sample is in the top ten clones.

Spanning cysteine to phenylalanine, the CDR3 consists of 14 amino acids. Only the CDR3 DNA is retained, 42 bases long and in frame from the first base. CDR1 and CDR2 are drawn from the germline V gene (reference sequence): GTSNPN, SVGIG. V loses 0 bases, J loses 3 bases, and the germline ends lie 9 bases apart. The cohort consisted of some 670 healthy bone marrow donors. Cohort members were all nominally healthy when sampled, although unrecorded immune exposures were likely present. The donor was CMV seropositive and was included in the group of 250 to 300 seropositive cohort members. A peripheral blood sample was provided by each donor, and peripheral blood mononuclear cells were used for TCR beta sequencing. Genomic DNA was extracted from the blood cell samples with the Qiagen DNeasy Blood Extraction Kit. For this clone: Its target antigen remains unknown. No base quality values were provided; no much bigger clone lies one nucleotide off.

The receptor was isolated from a man aged 25-45 years in good health and CMV-seropositive. The sequenced material came from PBMCs. The rearrangement joined TRBV30 to TRBJ2-1, with TRBD1 tentatively as D gene (5 bases match). The DNA sequence is given as TGTGCCTGGAGTGTATGGGGCAGCTACAATGAGCAGTTCTTC. Its protein product is CAWSVWGSYNEQFF.